The clone carrying this TCR beta chain showed up just a few times. Its specificity is unknown. The data stem from a study of cytomegalovirus exposure and HLA in healthy donors. Study information: From donors who were HLA-typed, an early data release held around 85 million unique TCRs. Regarding the study as a whole: CMV antigen specificity was confirmed in vitro for three CMV-associated chains. Later analysis identified a missense DCLRE1C variant that was linked to TCR beta V- and J-gene trimming.

PCR amplification relied on 60 Vbeta primers (plus 13 Jbeta primers). Clones were read by immunoSEQ multiplex PCR, and TCRdb kept only the in-frame ones, dropping some. The sample includes around 140,000 clones, approximately 77% of them seen just once. The TCR sequence derives from a woman aged 35 to 49 in good health and CMV-seronegative. The specimen was PBMCs.

CDR3 DNA: TGTCTCTTCGGGACAGCGAACACTGAAGCTTTCTTT. It yields the protein CLFGTANTEAFF. This rearrangement joins TRBV7-9 to TRBJ1-1; 7 bases align to TRBD1. The CDR3 covers 12 residues. CDR1 and CDR2 from the germline V gene are SEHNR and FQNEAQ (reference sequence).